The 20 T cell receptor beta chains in this list originate from one sample, sequenced in a study of response to subunit inactivated influenza vaccine. Each CDR3 protein is one row after TCRdb ran MiXCR on the RT-PCR reads. Of over 400,000 distinct CDR3 sequences detected, approximately 11% appear once; the ten largest clones hold approximately 12%. The sequencing here drew on PBMCs from blood, taken about 6 weeks after vaccination. The receptors derive from a man in his forties or fifties who received an inactivated influenza vaccine.

This clonotype appeared a few times. The chain combines TRBV2 with TRBJ1-4; the D is unclear. Germline CDR1 SNHLY, CDR2 FYNNEI. V was shortened by 10 bases and J by 8 bases, with 8 bases between the two germline ends. The CDR3 loop spans 10 amino acids. The CDR3 loop is CATLGEKLFF. In DNA, the CDR3 is TGTGCCACCCTGGGAGAAAAACTGTTTTTT.

The V and J genes are TRBV12-3 or TRBV12-4 and TRBJ1-1; weak D call: TRBD1 (6 bases). Between the trimmed V and J ends, which lost 7 bases and 7 bases, there was a span of 31 bases. This CDR3 spans 18 amino acids. CDR3 region: CASIAYGQRRAEHYEAFF. CDR3 DNA: TGTGCCAGCATTGCATACGGACAGCGAAGGGCCGAACACTATGAAGCTTTCTTT.

CDR3 in amino acids: CASSLAATSGRSSYEQYF. DNA of the CDR3: TGTGCCAGCAGCTTAGCGGCGACTAGCGGGAGGAGCTCCTACGAGCAGTACTTC. The chain is built from TRBV7-2 and TRBJ2-7; 13 bases align to TRBD2. The CDR3 is made up of 18 amino acids. V trimming: 0 bases; J trimming: 0 bases; junction bases outside the gene matches: 5. CDR1 and CDR2 (germline): SGHTA, FQGNSA.

This clonotype was observed a few times. The chain is built from TRBV12-3 or TRBV12-4 and TRBJ2-5; D gene uncertain. The CDR3 totals 12 residues. V gave up 6 bases and J gave up 7 bases, with 12 bases separating them. CDR3 DNA sequence: TGTGCCAGCAGCCCAATAGTGGGGACCCAGTACTTC. Amino acids: CASSPIVGTQYF.

This clonotype was seen a few times. The CDR3 spells CATSRHPGSYNEQFF. Here the CDR3 DNA reads TGTGCCACCAGCAGACACCCAGGATCTTACAATGAGCAGTTCTTC. V is TRBV15 and J is TRBJ2-1; D remains unclear. V was shortened by 2 bases and J by 4 bases, with 12 bases between the two germline ends. This CDR3 has 15 amino acids. Germline loops: CDR1 LNHNV, CDR2 YYDKDF (reference sequence).

In this sample, this clonotype turned up many times. The gene calls are TRBV13 and TRBJ2-2; maybe TRBD2 (6 bases). Trimming stripped 5 bases from V and 3 bases from J, with 7 bases between. The germline V gene encodes CDR1 PRHDT and CDR2 FYEKMQ (reference sequence). The CDR3 sequence is 13 residues long. As DNA, the CDR3 is TGTGCCAGCAGCCGGGGGTACACCGGGGAGCTGTTTTTT. Its protein is CASSRGYTGELFF.

The sample holds a few counts of this clonotype. The DNA for the CDR3 is TGTGCCAGCAGTCCCGGGGGGTCGGCCTACGAGCAGTACTTC. Translating gives CASSPGGSAYEQYF. The V call is TRBV12-3 or TRBV12-4, the J call TRBJ2-7; TRBD2 aligns across 7 bases. CDR3 length equals 14 residues. J lost 2 bases, V lost 5 bases, and 6 bases had no gene match.

This clonotype was observed a few times. V usage is TRBV7-2 and J usage is TRBJ2-5, with D possibly being TRBD1 (5 bases). The ends were cut back, 2 bases at V and 7 bases at J, with 8 bases in the middle. The CDR3 totals 12 residues. Germline assignment: CDR1 SGHTA and CDR2 FQGNSA. The CDR3 protein is CASSLSRATQYF. The CDR3 nucleotides read TGTGCCAGCAGCTTATCCAGGGCGACCCAGTACTTC.

This clonotype was recorded once. The J gene is TRBJ1-2, the V gene TRBV28; TRBD1 aligns across 8 bases. Looked up from germline, CDR1 is MDHEN and CDR2 is SYDVKM. The length of the CDR3 is 17 residues. J was trimmed by 3 bases and V by 2 bases; bases with no gene match: 11. The DNA for the CDR3 is TGTGCCAGCAGTTTAACTGCAGGGGGCGAGGACCACTATGGCTACACCTTC. It translates to CASSLTAGGEDHYGYTF.

This clonotype occurred a few times. This chain links TRBV7-6 with TRBJ2-4; D is perhaps TRBD1 (6 bases). Germline loops: CDR1 SGHVS, CDR2 FNYEAQ. This CDR3 region has 20 residues. V dropped 1 base and J dropped 1 base, with 23 bases sitting between them. CDR3 sequence (DNA): TGTGCCAGCAGCTTAGTACCATTTTCACCAATACAGGGTGCCAAAAACATTCAGTACTTC. Translated: CASSLVPFSPIQGAKNIQYF.

At least ten counts were recorded for this clonotype. The V and J genes are TRBV29-1 and TRBJ2-3; TRBD2 aligns across 10 bases. CDR3 length equals 15 residues. V was clipped by 4 bases and J by 2 bases; unmatched bases: 6. CDR1 and CDR2 from the germline V gene are SQVTM and ANQGSEA. This CDR3 reads CSVASGRVFTDTQYF. CDR3 coding DNA: TGCAGCGTTGCCAGCGGGAGGGTTTTCACAGATACGCAGTATTTT.

This clonotype was observed many times. V is TRBV12-3 or TRBV12-4 and J is TRBJ2-2; possible D gene TRBD1, 5 bases. Between the trimmed V and J ends, which lost 3 bases and 1 base, there was a span of 9 bases. CDR3 length equals 15 residues. The CDR3 reads CASSFDSLNTGELFF. As DNA, the CDR3 is TGTGCCAGCAGTTTCGACAGTCTGAACACCGGGGAGCTGTTTTTT.

This clonotype has a handful of counts. The genes are TRBV20-1 and TRBJ1-4; D gene uncertain. V lost 1 base to trimming and J lost 0 bases, with 6 bases between them. From germline, CDR1 is DFQATT and CDR2 SNEGSKA (reference sequence). The CDR3 is made up of 14 amino acids. CDR3 in amino acids: CSARGRATNEKLFF. The CDR3 bases are TGCAGTGCTAGAGGCAGAGCAACTAATGAAAAACTGTTTTTT.

This clonotype was counted many times. The chain employs TRBV29-1 and TRBJ2-7, with 7 nucleotides matching TRBD2. The CDR3 has 13 residues. Germline values: CDR1 SQVTM, CDR2 ANQGSEA. V gave up 5 bases and J gave up 4 bases; unmatched junction bases: 8. Here the CDR3 reads CSVRTRGAYEQYF. As DNA, the CDR3 is TGCAGCGTTAGGACTAGAGGCGCGTACGAGCAGTACTTC.

This clonotype has a count of ten or more. This rearrangement joins TRBV6-1 to TRBJ1-5; no definite D call. The CDR3 covers 13 residues. Per the germline V gene, CDR1 is MNHNS and CDR2 is SASEGT. V was pared by 7 bases and J by 6 bases, with 13 bases between. CDR3 bases: TGTGCCAGCACGCGGGGTCCTGGTCAGCCCCAGCATTTT. It is translated as CASTRGPGQPQHF.

This clonotype was counted between two and nine times. The rearrangement links TRBV7-2 to TRBJ2-7, with D possibly being TRBD2 (5 bases). Germline V gene data show CDR1 as SGHTA and CDR2 as FQGNSA. V was trimmed by 2 bases and J by 2 bases, leaving 10 bases between them. The CDR3 totals 14 residues. This chain's CDR3 is CASSLIGETYEQYF. The DNA for the CDR3 is TGTGCCAGCAGCTTAATCGGGGAAACCTACGAGCAGTACTTC.

The V and J genes are TRBV29-1 and TRBJ1-2; D gene uncertain. V was cut by 4 bases and J by 2 bases, with 11 bases left in between. CDR1 and CDR2 (germline): SQVTM, ANQGSEA. The CDR3 spans 13 residues. CDR3 loop: CSVAGRLNYGYTF. CDR3 nucleotide sequence: TGCAGCGTTGCGGGCAGACTAAACTATGGCTACACCTTC.

The rearrangement links TRBV20-1 to TRBJ1-1; TRBD1 is a possible D gene (6 bases). Trimming left V 6 bases short and J 1 base short, with 12 bases between. This CDR3 region has 13 residues. Germline V lookup: CDR1 DFQATT, CDR2 SNEGSKA (reference sequence). The chain's CDR3 is CSANRGGNTEAFF. The CDR3 coding sequence is TGCAGTGCCAATAGAGGGGGGAACACTGAAGCTTTCTTT.

This clonotype was seen a few times. As DNA, the CDR3 is TGTGCCAGCAGCTTGGGACGCAAAGGCATGACTGAAGCTTTCTTT. Residues: CASSLGRKGMTEAFF. V and J are TRBV5-6 and TRBJ1-1; no firm D call. Germline V gives CDR1 SGHDT, CDR2 YYEEEE. The CDR3 extends over 15 amino acids. The germline V and J ends were trimmed by 0 bases and 5 bases, with 14 bases remaining between them.

This clonotype was observed many times. The rearrangement links TRBV5-1 to TRBJ2-7; 8 bases map to TRBD1. This CDR3 is 15 amino acids long. The V segment lost 0 bases and the J segment 6 bases; nucleotides outside the gene matches: 8. Germline CDR1 is SGHRS and CDR2 is YFSETQ. CDR3: CASSLAPQGASEQYF. The CDR3, as DNA: TGCGCCAGCAGCTTGGCCCCGCAGGGGGCCTCCGAGCAGTACTTC.